This entry lists 21 T cell receptor beta chains sequenced from one sample in a study of memory CD4+ T cells and cytomegalovirus serostatus. Single viable CD3+CD4+CD8-CD45RO+ cells were sorted as the memory CD4+ T cells. Sequenced by immunoSEQ multiplex PCR; TCRdb stores in-frame clones only, minus some. The data contain over 35,000 clones, 75% to 85% of them singletons. Sequenced material: memory CD4+ T cells from blood. These TCRs come from an adult in good health and CMV-seronegative.

The chain links TRBV18 to TRBJ1-4; 7 nucleotides agree with TRBD1. The V and J ends lost 0 bases and 3 bases, in that order; junction bases with no gene match: 1. This CDR3 has 15 residues. The V gene's germline CDR1 is KGHSH and CDR2 LQKENI. CDR3 in DNA: TGTGCCAGCTCACCACCGGGACAGCCTAATGAAAAACTGTTTTTT. Translated, it gives CASSPPGQPNEKLFF.

The chain has TRBV5-4 and TRBJ2-5, with D possibly being TRBD1 or TRBD2 (5 bases each). CDR1 is SGHNT and CDR2 is YYREEE in the germline V gene (reference sequence). The CDR3 consists of 16 residues. The V and J ends lost 3 bases and 4 bases respectively, with 19 bases between them. The CDR3 loop is CASSSMGDVGVETQYF. CDR3 DNA: TGTGCCAGCAGCTCCATGGGGGATGTAGGAGTAGAGACCCAGTACTTC.

The chain combines TRBV6-1 with TRBJ1-6; no firm D call. Trimming pared 1 base from V and 4 bases from J, leaving 11 bases between. The CDR3 extends over 16 amino acids. Germline V gene lookup returns CDR1 MNHNS and CDR2 SASEGT. Here the CDR3 reads CASSEGFTRYNSPLHF. DNA of the CDR3: TGTGCCAGCAGTGAAGGGTTCACGAGGTATAATTCACCCCTCCACTTT.

CDR3 sequence (DNA): TGTGCCAACCTTGCTGCGGGGGGGCCTAACACCGGGGAGCTGTTTTTT. This translates into CANLAAGGPNTGELFF. J is TRBJ2-2 and V is TRBV7-2; 9 positions agree with TRBD2. The CDR3 totals 16 residues. The V segment lost 10 bases and the J segment 2 bases; nucleotides outside the gene matches: 11. CDR1 SGHTA and CDR2 FQGNSA come from the germline V gene.

The V call is TRBV2, the J call TRBJ1-4, with D perhaps TRBD1 (5 bases). V was clipped by 0 bases and J by 4 bases, with 15 bases between them. Germline loops: CDR1 SNHLY, CDR2 FYNNEI. This CDR3 has 17 amino acids. CDR3 DNA sequence: TGTGCCAGCAGTGAAGCGCTAAATCGACAGCTTAATGAAAAACTGTTTTTT. As protein: CASSEALNRQLNEKLFF.

The genes are TRBV2 and TRBJ2-7, with D tentatively TRBD2 (5 bases). The germline V and J ends were trimmed by 8 bases and 5 bases, with 22 bases remaining between them. The CDR3 has 15 residues. Germline CDR1 and CDR2: SNHLY and FYNNEI. CDR3 protein: CASPREGPTAHEQYF. The CDR3, as DNA: TGTGCCAGCCCCAGAGAGGGCCCCACCGCTCACGAGCAGTACTTC.

This clone was seen once. The gene calls are TRBV7-9 and TRBJ1-6; 7 bases match TRBD1. The CDR3 has 17 residues. V gave up 3 bases and J gave up 0 bases; unmatched junction bases: 5. Per the germline V gene, CDR1 is SEHNR and CDR2 is FQNEAQ (reference sequence). The DNA for the CDR3 is TGTGCCAGCAGCTTTGCGGCAGGGGGCTCCTATAATTCACCCCTCCACTTT. Protein sequence: CASSFAAGGSYNSPLHF.

This clone was counted between two and nine times. The J gene is TRBJ2-3, the V gene TRBV9; TRBD2 matches at 8 bases. The germline CDR1 and CDR2 sequences are SGDLS and YYNGEE. The J segment lost 3 bases and the V segment lost 4 bases, leaving 16 bases of the junction unmatched. The CDR3 spans 18 residues. The chain's CDR3 is CASSRYANSGGPTDTQYF. The CDR3 DNA reads TGTGCCAGCAGCCGATATGCTAACAGCGGGGGCCCTACAGATACGCAGTATTTT.

Regarding this clone: Other nucleotide sequences from this sample produce the same CDR3. The chain has TRBV19 and TRBJ1-5, with a possible D match to TRBD1 (6 bases). The CDR3 consists of 14 residues. Deletions cut 5 bases from V and 0 bases from J, with 8 bases between. CDR1 and CDR2 from the germline V gene are LNHDA and SQIVND (reference sequence). CDR3 coding DNA: TGTGCCAGTAGTGGGACATATAGCAATCAGCCCCAGCATTTT. The encoded protein is CASSGTYSNQPQHF.

CDR3 sequence reads: CSAPPAPLHF. The CDR3, as DNA: TGCAGTGCCCCACCGGCCCCCCTCCACTTT. V is TRBV20-1 and J is TRBJ1-6; no firm D call. CDR3 size: 10 residues. Germline V CDR1 and CDR2: DFQATT, SNEGSKA (reference sequence). Trimming stripped 6 bases from V and 13 bases from J, with 10 bases between.

This clone appeared a few times. J is TRBJ2-7 and V is TRBV20-1; D unclear. Germline-derived CDR1 and CDR2 are DFQATT and SNEGSKA (reference sequence). The CDR3 consists of 11 residues. The germline V and J ends were trimmed by 0 bases and 12 bases, with 12 bases remaining between them. The chain's CDR3 is CSAREGPQRYF. CDR3 DNA sequence: TGCAGTGCTAGAGAAGGGCCCCAGCGGTACTTC.

The chain links TRBV7-2 to TRBJ2-5, with D perhaps matching TRBD2 (6 bases). The V end was cut by 5 bases, the J end by 9 bases, with 25 bases between. The germline CDR1 and CDR2 sequences are SGHTA and FQGNSA. The CDR3 sequence is 16 residues long. The CDR3 DNA sequence: TGTGCCAGCAGCCGCCCCGATGGTACGGGTGGAGGGGCCCAGTACTTC. The encoded protein is CASSRPDGTGGGAQYF.

The chain combines TRBV15 with TRBJ1-2, with D possibly being TRBD1 (5 bases). V gave up 3 bases and J gave up 7 bases, with 18 bases separating them. This CDR3 region has 15 residues. Germline CDR1 LNHNV, CDR2 YYDKDF (reference sequence). The CDR3 here is CATSREPQGAVGYTF. CDR3 sequence (DNA): TGTGCCACCAGCAGGGAGCCTCAGGGAGCGGTTGGCTACACCTTC. Full variable domain (missing parts from reference TRBV15 and TRBJ1-2): DAMVIQNPRYQVTQFGKPVTLSCSQTLNHNVMYWYQQKSSQAPKLLFHYYDKDFNNEADTPDNFQSRRPNTSFCFLDIRSPGLGDTAMYLCATSREPQGAVGYTFGSGTRLTVV.

This sequence joins TRBV11-3 and TRBJ2-5; TRBD1 might be the D (6 bases). Germline V lookup: CDR1 SGHNT, CDR2 YENEEA. This CDR3 has 15 residues. Trimming took 4 bases from V and 4 from J, leaving 16 bases between them. CDR3 loop: CASSSFLGTSETQYF. The DNA of the CDR3 is TGTGCCAGCAGCTCGTTTCTCGGGACATCAGAGACCCAGTACTTC.

The chain joins TRBV5-4 to TRBJ1-4; 7 positions match TRBD1. The CDR3 has 15 amino acids. Unmatched junction bases numbered 7, after V lost 4 bases and J lost 4 bases. Germline V gene lookup returns CDR1 SGHNT and CDR2 YYREEE (reference sequence). The chain's CDR3 is CASSPPPGGNEKLFF. The DNA for the CDR3 is TGTGCCAGCAGCCCCCCGCCAGGGGGTAATGAAAAACTGTTTTTT. Full variable domain (rest looked up from reference TRBV5-4 and TRBJ1-4): ETGVTQSPTHLIKTRGQQVTLRCSSQSGHNTVSWYQQALGQGPQFIFQYYREEENGRGNFPPRFSGLQFPNYSSELNVNALELDDSALYLCASSPPPGGNEKLFFGSGTQLSVL.

The V and J genes are TRBV6-6 and TRBJ1-6; D unclear. With 1 base removed from V and 5 bases from J, the gap between germline ends came to 3 bases. This CDR3 spans 13 amino acids. Germline-derived CDR1 and CDR2 are MNHNY and SVGAGI (reference sequence). The CDR3 region is CASSYWDNSPLHF. DNA of the CDR3: TGTGCCAGCAGTTACTGGGATAATTCACCCCTCCACTTT.

The chain employs TRBV27 and TRBJ1-5; D is ambiguous. The CDR3 covers 13 residues. The V end was cut by 6 bases, the J end by 0 bases, with 6 bases between. The germline CDR1 and CDR2 sequences are MNHEY and SMNVEV (reference sequence). The CDR3 region is CASRQHSNQPQHF. Written as DNA, the CDR3 is TGTGCCAGCAGACAGCATAGCAATCAGCCCCAGCATTTT.

This sequence joins TRBV5-4 and TRBJ2-1, with D perhaps TRBD1 or TRBD2 (5 bases each). Germline V gene lookup returns CDR1 SGHNT and CDR2 YYREEE (reference sequence). Trimming shortened V by 3 bases and J by 10 bases, and 20 bases separated the two germline ends. The CDR3 spans 15 residues. The CDR3 nucleotides are TGTGCCAGCAGCTCCAAGACGGGGCCGGAAGGGGAGCAGTTCTTC. It yields the protein CASSSKTGPEGEQFF. Full variable domain (remainder filled in from reference TRBV5-4 and TRBJ2-1): ETGVTQSPTHLIKTRGQQVTLRCSSQSGHNTVSWYQQALGQGPQFIFQYYREEENGRGNFPPRFSGLQFPNYSSELNVNALELDDSALYLCASSSKTGPEGEQFFGPGTRLTVL.

The chain recombines TRBV9 with TRBJ1-1, with D hard to call. CDR3 length: 14 amino acids. CDR1 is SGDLS and CDR2 is YYNGEE in the germline V gene. Trimming stripped 1 base from V and 8 bases from J, with 15 bases between. CDR3: CASSVSVRADEAFF. The CDR3 coding sequence is TGTGCCAGCAGCGTATCCGTTAGGGCCGACGAAGCTTTCTTT.

The V call is TRBV9, the J call TRBJ2-2, with 10 nucleotides matching TRBD2. Looked up from germline, CDR1 is SGDLS and CDR2 is YYNGEE. The V segment lost 2 bases and the J segment 6 bases; nucleotides outside the gene matches: 10. The CDR3 length is 17 residues. The CDR3 DNA is TGTGCCAGCAGCGTTTCAGGGAGCGGGGGGGCCCCCGGGGAGCTGTTTTTT. Translation: CASSVSGSGGAPGELFF.

V is TRBV6-1 and J is TRBJ1-6, with TRBD1 matching over 7 bases. Trimming took 4 bases from V and 4 from J; bases not matched to a gene: 1. This CDR3 is 14 amino acids long. Germline CDR1 MNHNS, CDR2 SASEGT. Here the CDR3 reads CASSGDSYNSPLHF. DNA of the CDR3: TGTGCCAGCAGTGGGGACAGTTATAATTCACCCCTCCACTTT.